The TCR beta chain described here comes from a study of shared clonotypes between healthy human individuals. Regarding the study as a whole: Around 5.4% of naive CD4 clonotypes were common to a handful of donors.

CDR3 length: 17 residues. The germline V gene has CDR1 SGDLS and CDR2 YYNGEE. Unmatched junction bases numbered 10, after V lost 4 bases and J lost 0 bases. Profiling relied on immunoSEQ multiplex PCR, and the TCRdb table lists in-frame clones only, not all of them. The table includes about 2.4 million clones, 93% detected once. Remarks on this clone: Antigen: not known.

The chain carries TRBV9 and TRBJ1-1; 9 bases align to TRBD1. The receptor was isolated from a man between 18 and 29 years old in good health. Some clones in this sample may be carry-over from other donors' samples. Source material: naive CD4+ T cells from PBMCs. Subset given: CD45RA+ positively selected. The CDR3 nucleotides are TGTGCCAGCAGCCAAGTATCTACAGGGGGCTTGAACACTGAAGCTTTCTTT. This codes for CASSQVSTGGLNTEAFF.